The text below deals with one T cell receptor beta chain. These data originate in a study of blood T cell repertoires in COVID-19. The wider study: Samples came from the United States, Italy and Spain, spanning acute and convalescent COVID-19.

Sequencing was performed with immunoSEQ multiplex PCR; in TCRdb, only in-frame clones are kept and a portion is missing. The sample lists 86,000 or so clones, about nine tenths occurring once. J lost 3 bases, V lost 5 bases, and 22 bases had no gene match. There are 20 residues in the CDR3. Per the germline V gene, CDR1 is SGHNT and CDR2 is YENEEA. This sequence was found in a woman in her forties or fifties in a cohort sampled during active COVID-19. Sequenced sample: peripheral blood. J is TRBJ2-7 and V is TRBV11-3; 10 nucleotides match TRBD1. The chain's CDR3 is CASSRGWDRGSLRGDYEQYF. DNA for the CDR3: TGTGCCAGCAGCCGAGGTTGGGACAGGGGCTCACTTCGAGGGGACTACGAGCAGTACTTC.